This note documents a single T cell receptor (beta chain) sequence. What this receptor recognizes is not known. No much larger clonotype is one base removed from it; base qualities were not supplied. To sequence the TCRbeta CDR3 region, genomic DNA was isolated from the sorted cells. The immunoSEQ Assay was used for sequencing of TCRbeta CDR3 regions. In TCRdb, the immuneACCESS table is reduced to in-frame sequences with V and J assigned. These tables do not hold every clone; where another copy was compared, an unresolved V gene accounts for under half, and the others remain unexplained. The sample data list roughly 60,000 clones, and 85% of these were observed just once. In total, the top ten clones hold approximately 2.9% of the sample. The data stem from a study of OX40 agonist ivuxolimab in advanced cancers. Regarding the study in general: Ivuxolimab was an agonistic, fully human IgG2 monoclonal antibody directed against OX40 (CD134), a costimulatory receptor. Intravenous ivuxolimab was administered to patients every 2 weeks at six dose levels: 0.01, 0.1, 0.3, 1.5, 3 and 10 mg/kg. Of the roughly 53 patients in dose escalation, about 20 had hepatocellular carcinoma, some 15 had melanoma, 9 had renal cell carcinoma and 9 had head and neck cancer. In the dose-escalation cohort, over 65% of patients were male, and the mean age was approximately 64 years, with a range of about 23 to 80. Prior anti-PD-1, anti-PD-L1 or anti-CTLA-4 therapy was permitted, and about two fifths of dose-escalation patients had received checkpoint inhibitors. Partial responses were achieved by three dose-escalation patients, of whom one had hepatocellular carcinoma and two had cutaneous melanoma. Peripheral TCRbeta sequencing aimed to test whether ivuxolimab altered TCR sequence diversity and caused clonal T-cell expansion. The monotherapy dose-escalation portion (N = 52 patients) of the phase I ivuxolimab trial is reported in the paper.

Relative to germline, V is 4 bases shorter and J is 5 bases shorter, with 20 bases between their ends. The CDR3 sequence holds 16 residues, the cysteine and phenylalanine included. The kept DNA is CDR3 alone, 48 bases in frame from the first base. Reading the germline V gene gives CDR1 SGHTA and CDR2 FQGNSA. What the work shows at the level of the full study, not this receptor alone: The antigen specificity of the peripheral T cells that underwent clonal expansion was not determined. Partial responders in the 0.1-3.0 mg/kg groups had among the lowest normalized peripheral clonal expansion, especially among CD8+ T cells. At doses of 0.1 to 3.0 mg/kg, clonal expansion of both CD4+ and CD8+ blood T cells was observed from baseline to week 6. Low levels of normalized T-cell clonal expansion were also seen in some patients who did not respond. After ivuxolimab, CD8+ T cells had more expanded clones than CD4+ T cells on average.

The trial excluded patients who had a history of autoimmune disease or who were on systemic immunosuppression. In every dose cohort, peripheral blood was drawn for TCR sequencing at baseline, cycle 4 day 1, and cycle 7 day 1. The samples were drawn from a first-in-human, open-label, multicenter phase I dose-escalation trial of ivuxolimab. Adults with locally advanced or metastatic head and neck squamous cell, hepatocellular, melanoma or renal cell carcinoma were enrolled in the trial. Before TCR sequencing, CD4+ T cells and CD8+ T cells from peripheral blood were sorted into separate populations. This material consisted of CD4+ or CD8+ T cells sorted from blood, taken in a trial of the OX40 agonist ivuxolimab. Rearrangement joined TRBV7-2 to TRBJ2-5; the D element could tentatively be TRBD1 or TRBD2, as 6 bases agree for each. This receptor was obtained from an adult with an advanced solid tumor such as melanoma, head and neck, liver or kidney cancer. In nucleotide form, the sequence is TGTGCCAGCAGCTCGACGGGGGCCGGGAGAGCGGAGACCCAGTACTTC. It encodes CASSSTGAGRAETQYF.